What follows describes a single T cell receptor beta chain. Its antigen remains unknown. These data are taken from a study of blood T cells in healthy people across ages. Unmatched junction bases numbered 7, after V lost 5 bases and J lost 3 bases. CDR1 is SEHNR and CDR2 is FQNEAQ in the germline V gene (reference sequence). The CDR3 is made up of 15 amino acids. General study points: Because donor CMV status was unknown, expanded clonotype changes were possibly confounded. Measured against age, TCR beta diversity per million T cells decreased in a roughly linear manner. Researchers judged that diversity estimates from one million T cells fell short of true values.

Using a J-beta primer mix together with a sample-barcoded 5' primer, a second PCR was run for roughly 7 to 11 cycles. TCRdb reprocessed the 5' RACE reads via MiXCR and lists one record per CDR3 protein. This sample carries some 560,000 distinct CDR3 sequences, about 25% of them seen once, and the ten largest clones take 3.6%. Caucasian individuals from Russia who were healthy and aged 6 to 90 acted as donors. This same sample was also taken into another study, of T cells of mothers and their children.

This TCR was sampled from a boy aged 2 to 9 in good health. Material for sequencing was blood. The V call is TRBV7-9, the J call TRBJ2-5; 9 nucleotides line up with TRBD2. CDR3 DNA: TGTGCCAGCAGCCCGAGTAGCGGGGGCAAAGAGACCCAGTACTTC. Translation gives CASSPSSGGKETQYF.